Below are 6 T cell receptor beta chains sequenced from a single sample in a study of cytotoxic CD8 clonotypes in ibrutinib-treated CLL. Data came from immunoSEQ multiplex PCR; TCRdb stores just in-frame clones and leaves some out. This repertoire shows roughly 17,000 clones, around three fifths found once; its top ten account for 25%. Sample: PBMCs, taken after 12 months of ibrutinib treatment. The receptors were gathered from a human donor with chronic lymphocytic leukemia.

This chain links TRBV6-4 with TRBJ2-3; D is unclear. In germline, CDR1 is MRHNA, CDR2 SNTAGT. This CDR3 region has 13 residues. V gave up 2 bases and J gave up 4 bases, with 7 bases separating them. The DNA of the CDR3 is TGTGCCAGCAGTGACGGAGTGGCAGATACGCAGTATTTT. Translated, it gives CASSDGVADTQYF.

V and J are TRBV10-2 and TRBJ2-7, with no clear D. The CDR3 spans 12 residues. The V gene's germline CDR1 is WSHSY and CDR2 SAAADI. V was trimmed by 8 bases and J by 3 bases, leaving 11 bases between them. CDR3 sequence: CASSPLFYEQYF. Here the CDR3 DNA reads TGCGCCAGCTCTCCCCTCTTCTACGAGCAGTACTTC.

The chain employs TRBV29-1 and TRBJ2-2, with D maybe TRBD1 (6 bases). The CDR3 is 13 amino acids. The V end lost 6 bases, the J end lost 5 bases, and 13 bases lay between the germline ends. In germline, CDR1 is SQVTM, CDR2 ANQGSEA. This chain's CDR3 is CSVPNRATGELFF. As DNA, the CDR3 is TGCAGCGTCCCTAACAGGGCTACCGGGGAGCTGTTTTTT.

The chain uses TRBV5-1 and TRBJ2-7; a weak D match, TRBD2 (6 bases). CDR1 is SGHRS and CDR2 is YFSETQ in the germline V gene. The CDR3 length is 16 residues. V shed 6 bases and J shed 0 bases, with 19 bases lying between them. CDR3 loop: CASKVGLASDSYEQYF. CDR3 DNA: TGCGCCAGCAAAGTCGGTCTGGCTAGCGACTCCTACGAGCAGTACTTC.

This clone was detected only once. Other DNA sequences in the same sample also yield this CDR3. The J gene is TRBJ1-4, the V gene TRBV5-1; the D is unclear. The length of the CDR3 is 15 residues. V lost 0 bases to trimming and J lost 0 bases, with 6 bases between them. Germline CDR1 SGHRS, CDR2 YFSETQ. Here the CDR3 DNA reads TGCGCCAGCAGCTTGGAGGGCGCAACTAATGAAAAACTGTTTTTT. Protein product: CASSLEGATNEKLFF.

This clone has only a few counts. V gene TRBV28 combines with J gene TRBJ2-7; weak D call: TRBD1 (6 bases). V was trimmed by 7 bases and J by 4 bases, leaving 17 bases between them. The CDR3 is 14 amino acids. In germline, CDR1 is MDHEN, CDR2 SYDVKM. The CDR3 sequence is CASMGGTGIYEQYF. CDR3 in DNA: TGTGCCAGCATGGGCGGAACAGGGATTTACGAGCAGTACTTC. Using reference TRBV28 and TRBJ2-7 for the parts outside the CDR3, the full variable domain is DVKVTQSSRYLVKRTGEKVFLECVQDMDHENMFWYRQDPGLGLRLIYFSYDVKMKEKGDIPEGYSVSREKKERFSLILESASTNQTSMYLCASMGGTGIYEQYFGPGTRLTVT.